The rows below give T cell receptor beta chains drawn from one sample of a study of T cells in localized non-small cell lung cancer. Sequenced by immunoSEQ multiplex PCR; TCRdb stores in-frame clones only, minus some. The sample has roughly 990 clones; 20% to 25% are singletons. Specimen: normal lung tissue next to the tumor, collected before any cancer treatment. The receptors stem from a woman aged 40-75 years with stage III squamous cell lung carcinoma. Each CDR3 is given with its conserved first and last residue. A D gene is named only where the DNA matches it firmly. Size is omitted from some rows. Given values are once, few, many or a class for expanded clones.

clone_size: few
d_call: TRBD2
v_call: TRBV11-3
j_call: TRBJ2-4
cdr3_nt: TGTGCCAGCAGCTATGGGACTAGCGGGCTAGCCAAAAACATTCAGTACTTC
cdr3_aa: CASSYGTSGLAKNIQYF

clone_size: NA
d_call: NA
v_call: TRBV19
j_call: TRBJ2-7
cdr3_nt: TGTGCCAGTAAAGGGAATCCCGAATACGAGCAGTACTTC
cdr3_aa: CASKGNPEYEQYF

clone_size: NA
d_call: NA
v_call: TRBV29-1
j_call: TRBJ2-3
cdr3_nt: TGCAGCGGGGGTGTGGGGCGCACAGATACGCAGTATTTT
cdr3_aa: CSGGVGRTDTQYF

clone_size: NA
d_call: NA
v_call: TRBV18
j_call: TRBJ2-3
cdr3_nt: TGTGCCAGCTCAAGGGACGGACGCACAGATACGCAGTATTTT
cdr3_aa: CASSRDGRTDTQYF

clone_size: large
d_call: TRBD1
v_call: TRBV10-2
j_call: TRBJ2-7
cdr3_nt: TGCGCCAGCAGCCGGGACAGCTCCTACGAGCAGTACTTC
cdr3_aa: CASSRDSSYEQYF

clone_size: few
d_call: NA
v_call: TRBV6-8
j_call: TRBJ2-7
cdr3_nt: TGTGCCATCCGACAGTTCTCCTACGAGCAGTACTTC
cdr3_aa: CAIRQFSYEQYF

clone_size: NA
d_call: NA
v_call: TRBV14
j_call: TRBJ2-1
cdr3_nt: TGTGCCAGCAGGGGTAGGGGGAACAATGAGCAGTTCTTC
cdr3_aa: CASRGRGNNEQFF

clone_size: NA
d_call: TRBD2
v_call: TRBV9
j_call: TRBJ2-5
cdr3_nt: TGTGCCAGCAGCGTCTCAGGGTTTACTAGCGAGGAGACCCAGTACTTC
cdr3_aa: CASSVSGFTSEETQYF

clone_size: NA
d_call: NA
v_call: TRBV6-8
j_call: TRBJ2-1
cdr3_nt: TGTGCCAGCAGTAGGGGGACGGCCATTGGATACAATGAGCAGTTCTTC
cdr3_aa: CASSRGTAIGYNEQFF

clone_size: NA
d_call: NA
v_call: TRBV28
j_call: TRBJ2-7
cdr3_nt: TGTGCCAGCAGTGAGGACAGATACGAGCAGTACTTC
cdr3_aa: CASSEDRYEQYF

clone_size: NA
d_call: NA
v_call: TRBV19
j_call: TRBJ2-7
cdr3_nt: TGTGCCAGTAGTTGGGGTTACGAGCAGTACTTC
cdr3_aa: CASSWGYEQYF

clone_size: few
d_call: NA
v_call: TRBV12-5
j_call: TRBJ2-2
cdr3_nt: TGTGCTAGTGGCCTCAAAAGGCTTCAGAAGAACACCGGGGAGCTGTTTTTT
cdr3_aa: CASGLKRLQKNTGELFF

clone_size: NA
d_call: NA
v_call: TRBV6-8
j_call: TRBJ1-2
cdr3_nt: TGTGCCAGCAGTATCGGCTCTGGTATTAATGGCTACACCTTC
cdr3_aa: CASSIGSGINGYTF

clone_size: medium-sized
d_call: NA
v_call: TRBV4-1
j_call: TRBJ2-3
cdr3_nt: TGCGCCAGCAGCCAATCCCCCAACTCGGATACGCAGTATTTT
cdr3_aa: CASSQSPNSDTQYF

clone_size: few
d_call: NA
v_call: TRBV23-1
j_call: TRBJ1-1
cdr3_nt: TGCGCCAGCAGGAACAGGGAGGGCTTCGAACTACAAGCTTTCTTT
cdr3_aa: CASRNREGFELQAFF

clone_size: NA
d_call: NA
v_call: TRBV15
j_call: TRBJ2-7
cdr3_nt: TGTGCCACCAGCAGAAAAACAGGGACCCTCGAGCAGTACTTC
cdr3_aa: CATSRKTGTLEQYF

clone_size: NA
d_call: NA
v_call: TRBV9
j_call: TRBJ2-3
cdr3_nt: TGTGCCAGCAGCGTGGGGGCAGATACGCAGTATTTT
cdr3_aa: CASSVGADTQYF

clone_size: few
d_call: NA
v_call: TRBV7-2
j_call: TRBJ1-1
cdr3_nt: TGTGCCAGCAGCTCCCAGTCGGGAACGGAAGCTTTCTTT
cdr3_aa: CASSSQSGTEAFF

clone_size: large
d_call: NA
v_call: TRBV9
j_call: TRBJ2-1
cdr3_nt: TGTGCCAGCACACCCCGTCCCGGGACCGTGCTCAATGAGCAGTTCTTC
cdr3_aa: CASTPRPGTVLNEQFF

clone_size: NA
d_call: TRBD1
v_call: TRBV9
j_call: TRBJ2-7
cdr3_nt: TGTGCCAGCAGTTTGAACAGGGGCTACGAGCAGTACTTC
cdr3_aa: CASSLNRGYEQYF

clone_size: once
d_call: NA
v_call: TRBV29-1
j_call: TRBJ2-2
cdr3_nt: TGCAGCGTGGAGGGTGGGAACACCGGGGAGCTGTTTTTT
cdr3_aa: CSVEGGNTGELFF

clone_size: few
d_call: NA
v_call: TRBV11-3
j_call: TRBJ1-1
cdr3_nt: TGTGCCAGCAGCTTAGATATGGGGCTATGGACTGAAGCTTTCTTT
cdr3_aa: CASSLDMGLWTEAFF

clone_size: few
d_call: TRBD2
v_call: TRBV9
j_call: TRBJ2-1
cdr3_nt: TGTGCCAGCAGTGAAAGGGGACTAGTCTACAATGAGCAGTTCTTC
cdr3_aa: CASSERGLVYNEQFF

clone_size: medium-sized
d_call: TRBD2
v_call: TRBV9
j_call: TRBJ2-1
cdr3_nt: TGTGCCAGCAGCGTAGGGGCGGGGGCCTACAATGAGCAGTTCTTC
cdr3_aa: CASSVGAGAYNEQFF

clone_size: NA
d_call: TRBD1
v_call: TRBV5-1
j_call: TRBJ1-1
cdr3_nt: TGCGCCAGCAGCTCATCGGCCGGACAGGTCCGAGCAAACACTGAAGCTTTCTTT
cdr3_aa: CASSSSAGQVRANTEAFF

clone_size: few
d_call: TRBD1
v_call: TRBV30
j_call: TRBJ2-7
cdr3_nt: TGTGCCTGGGGACAGGGGGACGAGCAGTACTTC
cdr3_aa: CAWGQGDEQYF

clone_size: NA
d_call: NA
v_call: TRBV7-2
j_call: TRBJ2-1
cdr3_nt: TGTGCCAGCAGTCTCTACAGGGACAATGAGCAGTTCTTC
cdr3_aa: CASSLYRDNEQFF

clone_size: NA
d_call: NA
v_call: TRBV11-3
j_call: TRBJ1-1
cdr3_nt: TGTGCCAGCAGCCCCGGGACCGCTGGGACTGAAGCTTTCTTT
cdr3_aa: CASSPGTAGTEAFF

clone_size: NA
d_call: NA
v_call: TRBV30
j_call: TRBJ1-2
cdr3_nt: TGTGCCTGGAGCCTTGGGGGGGGAGGCTACACCTTC
cdr3_aa: CAWSLGGGGYTF

clone_size: NA
d_call: NA
v_call: TRBV29-1
j_call: TRBJ1-2
cdr3_nt: TGCAGCGTTGAAGAGGACCGCCTGGGCTACACCTTC
cdr3_aa: CSVEEDRLGYTF

clone_size: NA
d_call: TRBD1
v_call: TRBV5-1
j_call: TRBJ2-1
cdr3_nt: TGCGCCAGCAGTCAACAGCCGGGACAGGGGCAATATGAGCAGTTCTTC
cdr3_aa: CASSQQPGQGQYEQFF

clone_size: NA
d_call: TRBD1
v_call: TRBV19
j_call: TRBJ1-1
cdr3_nt: TGTGCCAGTAGTCGGACAGGGGGTCCGAACACTGAAGCTTTCTTT
cdr3_aa: CASSRTGGPNTEAFF

clone_size: few
d_call: TRBD2
v_call: TRBV18
j_call: TRBJ2-7
cdr3_nt: TGTGCCAGCTCACCAGGGCGGGGGGATCGCGAGCAGTACTTC
cdr3_aa: CASSPGRGDREQYF

clone_size: large
d_call: TRBD2
v_call: TRBV30
j_call: TRBJ2-2
cdr3_nt: TGTGCCTGGAGTAGAGCGGGGACGAACACCGGGGAGCTGTTTTTT
cdr3_aa: CAWSRAGTNTGELFF

clone_size: large
d_call: TRBD1
v_call: TRBV11-3
j_call: TRBJ2-5
cdr3_nt: TGTGCCAGCAGCGTGGTTACGGGGACAGGGGAAAGAGAGACCCAGTACTTC
cdr3_aa: CASSVVTGTGERETQYF

clone_size: NA
d_call: TRBD1
v_call: TRBV6-1
j_call: TRBJ1-2
cdr3_nt: TGTGCCAGCAGTGAAGCGTTGCCACCGGGACAGTTATATGGCTACACCTTC
cdr3_aa: CASSEALPPGQLYGYTF

clone_size: NA
d_call: NA
v_call: TRBV5-1
j_call: TRBJ2-2
cdr3_nt: TGCGCCAGCCGGGACGAGAAAAGGGGGTTTACCGGGGAGCTGTTTTTT
cdr3_aa: CASRDEKRGFTGELFF

clone_size: medium-sized
d_call: NA
v_call: TRBV9
j_call: TRBJ2-7
cdr3_nt: TGTGCCAGCAGTGAAGCGCTTGGGGAAGCCTACGAGCAGTACTTC
cdr3_aa: CASSEALGEAYEQYF

clone_size: few
d_call: NA
v_call: TRBV19
j_call: TRBJ1-3
cdr3_nt: TGTGCCAGTAGATCGCCCTCTGGAAACACCATATATTTT
cdr3_aa: CASRSPSGNTIYF

clone_size: large
d_call: TRBD1
v_call: TRBV11-3
j_call: TRBJ2-1
cdr3_nt: TGTGCCAGCAGTCTCGAGACAGGGTGGAACAATGAGCAGTTCTTC
cdr3_aa: CASSLETGWNNEQFF

clone_size: NA
d_call: TRBD2
v_call: TRBV18
j_call: TRBJ2-1
cdr3_nt: TGTGCCAGCTCACCTTACGGGGGGGCTGGGAATGAGCAGTTCTTC
cdr3_aa: CASSPYGGAGNEQFF

clone_size: NA
d_call: TRBD2
v_call: TRBV12-5
j_call: TRBJ2-3
cdr3_nt: TGTGCCAGCACTCACGGAGGGAAGGTAGCGGGGAGCACAGATACGCAGTATTTT
cdr3_aa: CASTHGGKVAGSTDTQYF

clone_size: few
d_call: NA
v_call: TRBV1
j_call: TRBJ1-4
cdr3_nt: TGCGCCAGCAGCCAAGAAGGGTTAGGGGGAAGTAATGAAAAACTGTTTTTT
cdr3_aa: CASSQEGLGGSNEKLFF

clone_size: large
d_call: NA
v_call: TRBV11-3
j_call: TRBJ1-1
cdr3_nt: TGTGCCAGCAGCCACCCCAGAGTCTACGGGACCCAAACTGAAGCTTTCTTT
cdr3_aa: CASSHPRVYGTQTEAFF

clone_size: NA
d_call: TRBD1
v_call: TRBV7-6
j_call: TRBJ2-2
cdr3_nt: TGTGCCAGCAGCTTAATTCCAGGGGGCTTAAACACCGGGGAGCTGTTTTTT
cdr3_aa: CASSLIPGGLNTGELFF

clone_size: NA
d_call: TRBD1
v_call: TRBV28
j_call: TRBJ2-3
cdr3_nt: TGTGCCAGCAGTCCGGGACAGGTACATACGCAGTATTTT
cdr3_aa: CASSPGQVHTQYF

clone_size: medium-sized
d_call: NA
v_call: TRBV11-3
j_call: TRBJ2-7
cdr3_nt: TGTGCCAGCAGCTTGGTAACAAGTTTATACGAGCAGTACTTC
cdr3_aa: CASSLVTSLYEQYF

clone_size: large
d_call: NA
v_call: TRBV30
j_call: TRBJ1-1
cdr3_nt: TGTGCCTGGAACCCCAAGAACACTGAAGCTTTCTTT
cdr3_aa: CAWNPKNTEAFF

clone_size: few
d_call: NA
v_call: TRBV6-7
j_call: TRBJ2-2
cdr3_nt: TGTGCCAGCAGCTTACAAAACATGAACACCGGGGAGCTGTTTTTT
cdr3_aa: CASSLQNMNTGELFF

clone_size: once
d_call: NA
v_call: TRBV12-5
j_call: TRBJ1-2
cdr3_nt: TGTGCCGGAAACAGGGCCGGAGGCTACACCTTC
cdr3_aa: CAGNRAGGYTF

clone_size: medium-sized
d_call: TRBD1
v_call: TRBV11-3
j_call: TRBJ2-3
cdr3_nt: TGTGCCAGCAGTTTGGGACAGGGGGATACGGATACGCAGTATTTT
cdr3_aa: CASSLGQGDTDTQYF

clone_size: medium-sized
d_call: NA
v_call: TRBV11-3
j_call: TRBJ2-3
cdr3_nt: TGTGCCAGCAGCTTAGTATCCGGGGGAATCGCTAGCGATACGCAGTATTTT
cdr3_aa: CASSLVSGGIASDTQYF

clone_size: NA
d_call: NA
v_call: TRBV25-1
j_call: TRBJ1-1
cdr3_nt: TGTGCCAGCAGTGGTCGGACTTTCCGGAACACTGAAGCTTTCTTT
cdr3_aa: CASSGRTFRNTEAFF

clone_size: large
d_call: NA
v_call: TRBV6-8
j_call: TRBJ1-6
cdr3_nt: TGTGCCAGTAAGAGTCGGGTCTATAATTCACCCCTCCACTTT
cdr3_aa: CASKSRVYNSPLHF